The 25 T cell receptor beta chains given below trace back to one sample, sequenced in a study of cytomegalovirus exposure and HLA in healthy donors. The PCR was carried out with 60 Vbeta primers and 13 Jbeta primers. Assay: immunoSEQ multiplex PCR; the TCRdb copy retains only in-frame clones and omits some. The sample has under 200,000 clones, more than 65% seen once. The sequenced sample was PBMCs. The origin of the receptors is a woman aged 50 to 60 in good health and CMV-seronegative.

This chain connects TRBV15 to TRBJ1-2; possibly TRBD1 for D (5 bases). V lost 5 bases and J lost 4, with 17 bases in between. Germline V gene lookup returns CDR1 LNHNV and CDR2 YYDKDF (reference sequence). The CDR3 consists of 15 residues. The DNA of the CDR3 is TGTGCCACCAGCGTCGGGGGGGGAAAAGGCTATGGCTACACCTTC. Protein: CATSVGGGKGYGYTF.

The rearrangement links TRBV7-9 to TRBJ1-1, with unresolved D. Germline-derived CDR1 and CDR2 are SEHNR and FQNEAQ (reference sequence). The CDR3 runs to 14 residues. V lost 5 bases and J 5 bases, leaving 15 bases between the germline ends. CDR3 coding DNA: TGTGCCAGCAGCCCGTCGGGGAGCGAAACTGAAGCTTTCTTT. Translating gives CASSPSGSETEAFF.

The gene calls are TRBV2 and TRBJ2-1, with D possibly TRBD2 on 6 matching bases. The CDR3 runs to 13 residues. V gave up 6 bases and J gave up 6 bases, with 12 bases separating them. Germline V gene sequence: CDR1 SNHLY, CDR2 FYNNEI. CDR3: CASRGGPLNEQFF. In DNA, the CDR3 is TGTGCCAGCAGGGGGGGTCCCCTCAATGAGCAGTTCTTC. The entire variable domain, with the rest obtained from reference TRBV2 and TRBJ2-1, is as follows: EPEVTQTPSHQVTQMGQEVILRCVPISNHLYFYWYRQILGQKVEFLVSFYNNEISEKSEIFDDQFSVERPDGSNFTLKIRSTKLEDSAMYFCASRGGPLNEQFFGPGTRLTVL.

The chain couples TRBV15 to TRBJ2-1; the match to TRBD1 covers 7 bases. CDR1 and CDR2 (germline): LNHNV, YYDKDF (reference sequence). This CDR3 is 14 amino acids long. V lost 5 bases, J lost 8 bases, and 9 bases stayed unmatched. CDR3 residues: CATSLRQGEDEQFF. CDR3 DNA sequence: TGTGCCACCAGCCTAAGACAGGGTGAGGATGAGCAGTTCTTC. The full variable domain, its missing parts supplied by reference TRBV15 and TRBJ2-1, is DAMVIQNPRYQVTQFGKPVTLSCSQTLNHNVMYWYQQKSSQAPKLLFHYYDKDFNNEADTPDNFQSRRPNTSFCFLDIRSPGLGDTAMYLCATSLRQGEDEQFFGPGTRLTVL.

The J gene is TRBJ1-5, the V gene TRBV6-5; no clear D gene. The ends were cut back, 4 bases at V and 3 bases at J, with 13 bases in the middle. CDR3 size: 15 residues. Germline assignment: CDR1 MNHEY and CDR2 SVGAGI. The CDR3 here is CASSSGGRPNQPQHF. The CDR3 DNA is TGTGCCAGCAGTTCCGGTGGGAGGCCCAATCAGCCCCAGCATTTT.

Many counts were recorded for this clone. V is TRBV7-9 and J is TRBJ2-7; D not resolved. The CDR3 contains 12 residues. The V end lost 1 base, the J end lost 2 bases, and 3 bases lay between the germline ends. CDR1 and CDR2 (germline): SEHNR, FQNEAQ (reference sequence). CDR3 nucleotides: TGTGCCAGCAGCTTAGTAACCTACGAGCAGTACTTC. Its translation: CASSLVTYEQYF.

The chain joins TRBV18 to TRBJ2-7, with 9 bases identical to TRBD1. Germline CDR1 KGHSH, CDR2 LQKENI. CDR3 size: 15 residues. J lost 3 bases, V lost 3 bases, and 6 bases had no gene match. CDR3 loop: CASSPLGQGNYEQYF. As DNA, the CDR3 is TGTGCCAGCTCACCCCTAGGACAGGGGAACTACGAGCAGTACTTC.

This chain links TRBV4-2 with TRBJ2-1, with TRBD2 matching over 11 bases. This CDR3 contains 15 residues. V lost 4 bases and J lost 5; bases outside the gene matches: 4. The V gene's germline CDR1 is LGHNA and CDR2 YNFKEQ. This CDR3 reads CASSPLAGANNEQFF. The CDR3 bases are TGTGCCAGCAGCCCACTAGCGGGGGCAAACAATGAGCAGTTCTTC.

The CDR3 loop is CASSLEPEIYGYTF. The CDR3 DNA sequence: TGTGCCAGCAGCCTAGAACCCGAGATCTATGGCTACACCTTC. V is TRBV28 and J is TRBJ1-2; D gene unclear. Between the trimmed V and J ends, which lost 6 bases and 4 bases, there was a span of 15 bases. The CDR3 consists of 14 residues. Germline loops: CDR1 MDHEN, CDR2 SYDVKM.

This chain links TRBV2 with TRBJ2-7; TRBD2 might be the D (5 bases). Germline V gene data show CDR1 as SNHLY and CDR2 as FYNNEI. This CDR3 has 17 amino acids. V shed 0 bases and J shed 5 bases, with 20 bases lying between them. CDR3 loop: CASSEALHGRGSDEQYF. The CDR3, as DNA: TGTGCCAGCAGTGAAGCGCTTCATGGCCGGGGTTCGGACGAGCAGTACTTC.

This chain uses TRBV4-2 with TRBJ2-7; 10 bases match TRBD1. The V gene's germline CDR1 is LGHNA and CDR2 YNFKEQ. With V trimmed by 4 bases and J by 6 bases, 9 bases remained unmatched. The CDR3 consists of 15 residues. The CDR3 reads CASSRGQGGLVEQYF. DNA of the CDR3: TGTGCCAGCAGCCGAGGACAGGGGGGACTTGTCGAGCAGTACTTC.

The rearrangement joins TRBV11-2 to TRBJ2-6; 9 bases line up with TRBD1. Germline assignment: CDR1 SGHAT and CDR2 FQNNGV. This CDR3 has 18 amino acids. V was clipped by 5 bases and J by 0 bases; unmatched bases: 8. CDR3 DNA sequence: TGTGCCAGCAGCCTATCCGGGACAGGGAACTCTGGGGCCAACGTCCTGACTTTC. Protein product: CASSLSGTGNSGANVLTF.

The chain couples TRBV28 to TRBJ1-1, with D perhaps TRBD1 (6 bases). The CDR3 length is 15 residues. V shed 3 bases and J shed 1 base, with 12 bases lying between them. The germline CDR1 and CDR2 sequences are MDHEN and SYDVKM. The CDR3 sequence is CASSFGRGRNTEAFF. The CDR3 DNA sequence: TGTGCCAGCAGTTTTGGCAGGGGTCGGAACACTGAAGCTTTCTTT. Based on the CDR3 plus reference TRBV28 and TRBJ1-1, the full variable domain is DVKVTQSSRYLVKRTGEKVFLECVQDMDHENMFWYRQDPGLGLRLIYFSYDVKMKEKGDIPEGYSVSREKKERFSLILESASTNQTSMYLCASSFGRGRNTEAFFGQGTRLTVV.

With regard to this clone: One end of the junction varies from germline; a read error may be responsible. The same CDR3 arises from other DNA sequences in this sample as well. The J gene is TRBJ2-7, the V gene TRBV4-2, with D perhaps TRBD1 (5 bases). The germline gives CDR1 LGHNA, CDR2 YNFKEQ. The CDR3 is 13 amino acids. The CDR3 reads CASSQSQGYEQYF. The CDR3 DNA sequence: TGTGCCAGCAGCCAGTCCCAGGGCTACGAGCAGTACTTT.

The CDR3 here is CASSPQGQVVDGYTF. For the CDR3, the DNA is TGTGCCAGCTCACCACAAGGACAGGTGGTCGACGGCTACACCTTC. The chain has TRBV18 and TRBJ1-2, with 7 bases fitting TRBD1. The germline V gene has CDR1 KGHSH and CDR2 LQKENI. Germline trimming cut 1 base from V and 8 bases from J; bases unmatched to any gene: 10. This CDR3 has 15 residues. The full variable domain, its missing parts supplied by reference TRBV18 and TRBJ1-2, is NAGVMQNPRHLVRRRGQEARLRCSPMKGHSHVYWYRQLPEEGLKFMVYLQKENIIDESGMPKERFSAEFPKEGPSILRIQQVVRGDSAAYFCASSPQGQVVDGYTFGSGTRLTVV.

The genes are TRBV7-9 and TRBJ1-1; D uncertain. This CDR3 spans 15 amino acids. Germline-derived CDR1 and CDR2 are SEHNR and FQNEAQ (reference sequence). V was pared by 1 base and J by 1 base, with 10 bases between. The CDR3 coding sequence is TGTGCCAGCAGCTTAGTATTGGGCACGAACACTGAAGCTTTCTTT. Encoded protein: CASSLVLGTNTEAFF.

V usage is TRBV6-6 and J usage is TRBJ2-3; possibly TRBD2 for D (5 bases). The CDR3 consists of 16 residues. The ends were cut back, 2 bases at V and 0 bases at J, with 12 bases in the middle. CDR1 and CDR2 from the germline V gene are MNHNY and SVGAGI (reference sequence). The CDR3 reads CASSYPPGISTDTQYF. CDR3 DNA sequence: TGTGCCAGCAGTTACCCGCCCGGGATTAGCACAGATACGCAGTATTTT.

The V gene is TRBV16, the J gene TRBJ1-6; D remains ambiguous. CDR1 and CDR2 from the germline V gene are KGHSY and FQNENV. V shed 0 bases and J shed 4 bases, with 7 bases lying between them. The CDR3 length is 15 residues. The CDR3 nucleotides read TGTGCCAGCAGCCAATCGCGGTCGTATAATTCACCCCTCCACTTT. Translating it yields CASSQSRSYNSPLHF.

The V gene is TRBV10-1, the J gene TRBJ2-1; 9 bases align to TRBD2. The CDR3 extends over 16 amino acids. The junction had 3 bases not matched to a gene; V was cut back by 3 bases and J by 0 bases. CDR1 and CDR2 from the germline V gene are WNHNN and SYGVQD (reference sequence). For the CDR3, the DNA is TGCGCCAGCAGTGATTTGACTAGCGGCTCCTACAATGAGCAGTTCTTC. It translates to CASSDLTSGSYNEQFF.

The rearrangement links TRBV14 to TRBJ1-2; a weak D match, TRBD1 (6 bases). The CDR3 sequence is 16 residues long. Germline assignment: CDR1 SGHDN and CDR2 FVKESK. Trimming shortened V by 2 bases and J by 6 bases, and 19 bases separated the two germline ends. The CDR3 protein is CASSQRYTGYYNGYTF. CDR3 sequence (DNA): TGTGCCAGCAGCCAACGTTACACAGGGTATTACAATGGCTACACCTTC.

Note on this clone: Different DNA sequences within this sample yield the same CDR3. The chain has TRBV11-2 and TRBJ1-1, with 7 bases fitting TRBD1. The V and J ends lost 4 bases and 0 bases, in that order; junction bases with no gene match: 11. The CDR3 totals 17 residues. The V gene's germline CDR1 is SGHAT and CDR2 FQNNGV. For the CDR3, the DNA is TGTGCCAGCAGCTCCCTCCCGGGACAGCCTATGAACACTGAAGCTTTCTTT. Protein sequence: CASSSLPGQPMNTEAFF.

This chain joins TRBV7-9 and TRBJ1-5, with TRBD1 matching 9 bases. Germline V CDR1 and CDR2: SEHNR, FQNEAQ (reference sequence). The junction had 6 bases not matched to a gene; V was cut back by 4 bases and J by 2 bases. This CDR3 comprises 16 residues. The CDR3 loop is CASSSTGGWGNQPQHF. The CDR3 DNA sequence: TGTGCCAGCAGCTCAACAGGGGGCTGGGGCAATCAGCCCCAGCATTTT.

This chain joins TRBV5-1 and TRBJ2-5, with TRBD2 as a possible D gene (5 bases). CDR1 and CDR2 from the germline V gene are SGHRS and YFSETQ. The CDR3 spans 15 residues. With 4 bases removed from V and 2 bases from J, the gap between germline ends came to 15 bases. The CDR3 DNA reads TGCGCCAGCAGCCTCCTCTCAGGACTTCAAGAGACCCAGTACTTC. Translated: CASSLLSGLQETQYF.

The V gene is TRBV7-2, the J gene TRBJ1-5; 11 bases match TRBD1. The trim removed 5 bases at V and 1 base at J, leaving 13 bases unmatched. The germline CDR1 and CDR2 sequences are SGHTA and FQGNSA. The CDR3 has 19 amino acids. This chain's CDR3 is CASSRQLGTGGRSNQPQHF. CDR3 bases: TGTGCCAGCAGCCGCCAGTTGGGGACAGGGGGTAGAAGCAATCAGCCCCAGCATTTT.

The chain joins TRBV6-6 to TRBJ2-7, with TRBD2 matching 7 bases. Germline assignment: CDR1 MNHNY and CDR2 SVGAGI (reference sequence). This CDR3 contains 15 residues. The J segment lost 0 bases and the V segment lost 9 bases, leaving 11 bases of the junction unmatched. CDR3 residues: CASAGGRDYSYEQYF. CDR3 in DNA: TGTGCCAGTGCGGGCGGACGGGACTACTCCTACGAGCAGTACTTC.